The T cell receptor (beta chain) under discussion was sequenced for a study of blood T cell repertoires in COVID-19. Study context: Acute and convalescent COVID-19 samples came from the United States, Italy and Spain. T cells, B-cell-depleted T cells, or PBMCs supplied cDNA or gDNA.

Per the original data handling: Estimates of nucleated cell counts were drawn from the amplification of reference gene primers. Repertoires were generated with immunoSEQ multiplex PCR, while TCRdb's copy carries only in-frame clones and drops some. V and J calls and clone size come straight from that table; D and trimming were deduced from the DNA. The sample holds approximately 280,000 clones, around 89% seen once. Losses at the gene ends were 2 bases for V and 8 bases for J; bases not matched to a gene: 6. Germline CDR1 and CDR2: MNHEY and SVGAGI. The CDR3 runs to 15 residues. The chain couples TRBV6-5 to TRBJ1-2, with 12 bases aligning to TRBD1. The sequence came from a man aged 35 to 55 with acute or convalescent COVID-19. The source material was peripheral blood. The CDR3 is CASSYLGQGARGYTF. The CDR3 DNA is TGTGCCAGCAGTTACCTGGGACAGGGGGCTCGGGGCTACACCTTC.